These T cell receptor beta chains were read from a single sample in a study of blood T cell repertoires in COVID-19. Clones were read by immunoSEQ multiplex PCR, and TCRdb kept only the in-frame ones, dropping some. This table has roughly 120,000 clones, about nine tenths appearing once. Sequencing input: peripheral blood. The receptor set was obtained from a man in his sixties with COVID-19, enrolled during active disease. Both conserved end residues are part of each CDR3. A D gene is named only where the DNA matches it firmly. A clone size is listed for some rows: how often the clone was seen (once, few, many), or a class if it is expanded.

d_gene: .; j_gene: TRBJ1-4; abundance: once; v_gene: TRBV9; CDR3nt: TGTGCCAGCAGCCTGGGGGGGTCTAATGAAAAACTGTTTTTT; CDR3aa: CASSLGGSNEKLFF
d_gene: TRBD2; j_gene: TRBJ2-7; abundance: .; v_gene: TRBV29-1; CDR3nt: TGCAGCGTTGGTAGCGGGCCCTCCTCCTACGAGCAGTACTTC; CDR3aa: CSVGSGPSSYEQYF
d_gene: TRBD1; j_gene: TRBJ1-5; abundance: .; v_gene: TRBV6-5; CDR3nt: TGTGCCAGCAGTCTACAGGGGGCCAATCAGCCCCAGCATTTT; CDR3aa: CASSLQGANQPQHF
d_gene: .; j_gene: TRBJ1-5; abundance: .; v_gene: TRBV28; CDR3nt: TGTGCCAGCACCTTGACAGGCCCCCATCAGCCCCAGCATTTT; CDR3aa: CASTLTGPHQPQHF
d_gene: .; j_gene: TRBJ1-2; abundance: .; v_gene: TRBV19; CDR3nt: TGTGCCAGTAGTATAGGGGAGGGGGACTATGGCTACACCTTC; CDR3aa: CASSIGEGDYGYTF
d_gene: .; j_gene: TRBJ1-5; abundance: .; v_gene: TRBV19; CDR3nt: TGTGCCAGTAACTCACCTAGCAATCAGCCCCAGCATTTT; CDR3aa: CASNSPSNQPQHF
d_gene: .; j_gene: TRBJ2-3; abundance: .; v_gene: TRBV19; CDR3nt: TGTGCCAGTAGTATCGCGGGGCCAGGCGGCACAGATACGCAGTATTTT; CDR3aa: CASSIAGPGGTDTQYF
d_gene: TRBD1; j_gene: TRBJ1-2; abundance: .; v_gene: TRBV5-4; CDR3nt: TGTGCCAGCAGCCGCGGGGACAGGGTGAACTATGGCTACACCTTC; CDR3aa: CASSRGDRVNYGYTF
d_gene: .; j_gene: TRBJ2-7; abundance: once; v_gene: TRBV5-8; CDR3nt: TGTGCCAGCAGCTTGAGTGAATTACTCTACGAGCAGTACTTC; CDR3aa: CASSLSELLYEQYF
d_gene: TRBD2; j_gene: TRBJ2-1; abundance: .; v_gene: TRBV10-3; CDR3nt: TGTGCCATCAGTGGGGGACTAGCGGGAGTCGACTCCTACAATGAGCAGTTCTTC; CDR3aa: CAISGGLAGVDSYNEQFF
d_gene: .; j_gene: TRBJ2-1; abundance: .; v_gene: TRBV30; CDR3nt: TGTGCCTGGAGTGGTCGGAGTGGGTTTAATGAGCAGTTCTTC; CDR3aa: CAWSGRSGFNEQFF
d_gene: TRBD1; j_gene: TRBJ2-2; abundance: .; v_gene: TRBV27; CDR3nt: TGTGCCAGCACCCTGGGACAGCCGTCCACCGGGGAGCTGTTTTTT; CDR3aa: CASTLGQPSTGELFF
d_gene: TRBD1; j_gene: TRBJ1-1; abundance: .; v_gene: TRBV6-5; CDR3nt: TGTGCCAGCAGTTACGCCGGGACAGAGAGCACTGAAGCTTTCTTT; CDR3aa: CASSYAGTESTEAFF
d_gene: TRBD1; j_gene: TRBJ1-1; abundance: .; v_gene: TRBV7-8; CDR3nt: TGTGCCAGCAGCCCGGACAGGGTTACTGAAGCTTTCTTT; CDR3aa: CASSPDRVTEAFF
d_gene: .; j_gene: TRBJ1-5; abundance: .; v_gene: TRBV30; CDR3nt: TGTGCCTGGGGACGGTCCAATCAGCCCCAGCATTTT; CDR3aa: CAWGRSNQPQHF
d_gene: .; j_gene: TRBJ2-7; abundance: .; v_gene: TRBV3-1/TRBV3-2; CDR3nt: TGTGCCAGCAGCCAAGAACCCCAGGGGAACGAGCAGTACTTC; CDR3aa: CASSQEPQGNEQYF
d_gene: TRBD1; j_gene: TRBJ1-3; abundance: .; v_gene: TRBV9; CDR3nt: TGTGCCAGCAGCGTAGGGACAGGGGGTCTCTCTGGAAACACCATATATTTT; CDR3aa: CASSVGTGGLSGNTIYF
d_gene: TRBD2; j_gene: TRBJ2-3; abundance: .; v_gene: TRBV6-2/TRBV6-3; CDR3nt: TGTGCCAGCAGTTACGAGCCGGGAGGAGGAGATACGCAGTATTTT; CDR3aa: CASSYEPGGGDTQYF
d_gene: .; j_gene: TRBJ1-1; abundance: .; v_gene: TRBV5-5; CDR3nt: TGTGCCAGCAGCTTGACAGGAAACACTGAAGCTTTCTTT; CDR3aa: CASSLTGNTEAFF
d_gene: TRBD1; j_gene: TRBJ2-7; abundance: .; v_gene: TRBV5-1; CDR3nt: TGCGCCAGCAGCACAGGACAGGGAACCTACGAGCAGTACTTC; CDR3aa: CASSTGQGTYEQYF
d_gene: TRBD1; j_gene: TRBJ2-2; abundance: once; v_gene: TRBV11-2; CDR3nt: TGTGCCAGCACCTCCGAGGGACAGAGGGATTTGGGGGAGCTGTTTTTT; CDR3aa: CASTSEGQRDLGELFF
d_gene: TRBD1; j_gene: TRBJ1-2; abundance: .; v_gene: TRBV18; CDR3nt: TGTGCCAGCTCACTGGGACAGCCTTATGGCTACACCTTC; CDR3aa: CASSLGQPYGYTF
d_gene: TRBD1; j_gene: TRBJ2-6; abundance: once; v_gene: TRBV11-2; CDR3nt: TGTGCCAGCCGCGCACAGGGGGCCGAAGGGGCCAACGTCCTGACTTTC; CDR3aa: CASRAQGAEGANVLTF
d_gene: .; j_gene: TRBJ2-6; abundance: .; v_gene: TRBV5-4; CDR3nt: TGTGCCAGCAGCGTGGACACAATCGCCGTCCTGACTTTC; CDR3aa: CASSVDTIAVLTF
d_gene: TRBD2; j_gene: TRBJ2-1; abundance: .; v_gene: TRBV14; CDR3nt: TGTGCCAGCAGCCAAATGGCTAGCGGACTTTACAATGAGCAGTTCTTC; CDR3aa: CASSQMASGLYNEQFF
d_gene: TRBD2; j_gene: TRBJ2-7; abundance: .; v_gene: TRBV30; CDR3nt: TGTGCCTGGAGAGACCAAGCCGGGACTAGCGGATACGAGCAGTACTTC; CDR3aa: CAWRDQAGTSGYEQYF
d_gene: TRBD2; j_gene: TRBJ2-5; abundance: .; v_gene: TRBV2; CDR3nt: TGTGCCAGCAGTGAATTGGCTAGCGGGCTTCAAGAGACCCAGTACTTC; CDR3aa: CASSELASGLQETQYF
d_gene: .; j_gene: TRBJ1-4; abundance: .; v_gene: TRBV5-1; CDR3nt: TGCGCCAGCAGCTTGGAACAGCCGGATGAAAAACTGTTTTTT; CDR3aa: CASSLEQPDEKLFF
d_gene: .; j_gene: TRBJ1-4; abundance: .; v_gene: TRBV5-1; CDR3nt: TGCGCCAGCAGCCCGGACACGGATGAAAAACTGTTTTTT; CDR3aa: CASSPDTDEKLFF
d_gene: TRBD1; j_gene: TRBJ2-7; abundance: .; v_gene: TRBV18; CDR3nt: TGTGCCAGCTCACAACAGACAGGGGCGAACGAGCAGTACTTC; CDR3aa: CASSQQTGANEQYF
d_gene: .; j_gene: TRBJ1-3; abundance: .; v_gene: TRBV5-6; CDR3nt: TGTGCCAGCAGCTTGTTGCAGGGCTCGAGGACAGACACCATATATTTT; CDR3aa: CASSLLQGSRTDTIYF
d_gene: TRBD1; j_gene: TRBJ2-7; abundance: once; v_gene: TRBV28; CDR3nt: TGTGCCAGCAGTGAGGGACAGGGGTTCCTAGCTCGAGTCCGGATTTCCTACGAGCAGTACTTC; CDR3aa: CASSEGQGFLARVRISYEQYF
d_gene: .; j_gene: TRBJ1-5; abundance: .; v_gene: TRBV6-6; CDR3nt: TGTGCCAGCGGAGTCAGCAATCAGCCCCAGCATTTT; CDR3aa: CASGVSNQPQHF
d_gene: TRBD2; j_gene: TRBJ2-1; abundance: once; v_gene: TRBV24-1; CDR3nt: TGTGCCACCAGTGAGGGGACTATAAGACAGTTCTTC; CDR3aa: CATSEGTIRQFF
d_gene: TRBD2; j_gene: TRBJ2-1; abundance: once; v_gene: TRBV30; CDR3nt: TGTGCCTGGAGTGTAGTGCTAGCGGGAGGGCCTGCCAACAATGAGCAGTTCTTC; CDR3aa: CAWSVVLAGGPANNEQFF
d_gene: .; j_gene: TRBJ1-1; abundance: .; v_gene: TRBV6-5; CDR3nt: TGTGCCAGCACCCAAGGGAAGGGGTTCGAAGCTTTCTTT; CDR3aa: CASTQGKGFEAFF
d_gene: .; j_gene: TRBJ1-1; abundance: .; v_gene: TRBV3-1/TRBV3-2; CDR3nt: TGTGCCAGCAGCCAAGAGGGGCAGAGTGGGATTCTCACTGAAGCTTTCTTT; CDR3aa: CASSQEGQSGILTEAFF
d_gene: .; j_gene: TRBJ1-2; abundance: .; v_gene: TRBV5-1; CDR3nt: TGCGCCAGCAGCCGGCCGGGTGGCTACACCTTC; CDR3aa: CASSRPGGYTF
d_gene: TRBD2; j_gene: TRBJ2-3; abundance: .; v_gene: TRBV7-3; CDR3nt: TGTGCCAGCAGCCCGGGAGGATTCGCAGATACGCAGTATTTT; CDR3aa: CASSPGGFADTQYF